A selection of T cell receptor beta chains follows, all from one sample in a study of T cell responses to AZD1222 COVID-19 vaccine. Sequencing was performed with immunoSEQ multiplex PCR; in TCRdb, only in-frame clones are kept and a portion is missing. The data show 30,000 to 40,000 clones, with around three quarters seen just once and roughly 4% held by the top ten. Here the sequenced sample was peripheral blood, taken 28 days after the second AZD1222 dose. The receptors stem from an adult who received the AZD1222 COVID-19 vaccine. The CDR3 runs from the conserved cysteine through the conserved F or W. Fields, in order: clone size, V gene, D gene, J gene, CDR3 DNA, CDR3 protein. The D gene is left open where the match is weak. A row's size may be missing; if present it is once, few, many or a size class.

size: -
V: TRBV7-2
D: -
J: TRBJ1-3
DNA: TGTGCCAGCAGCTTGACAGGAGGTGGAAACACCATATATTTT
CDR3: CASSLTGGGNTIYF

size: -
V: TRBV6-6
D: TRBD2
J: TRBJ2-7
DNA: TGTGCCAGCAGTTACTATTCGGGGGGCGAGCAGTACTTC
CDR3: CASSYYSGGEQYF

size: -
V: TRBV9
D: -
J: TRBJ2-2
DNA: TGTGCCAGCAGCGTAGCAAGCTACAACACCGGGGAGCTGTTTTTT
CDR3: CASSVASYNTGELFF

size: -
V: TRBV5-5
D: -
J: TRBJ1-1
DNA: TGTGCCAGCAGCCCCCGGGGACGGTCTGCGGCTGAAGCTTTCTTT
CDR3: CASSPRGRSAAEAFF

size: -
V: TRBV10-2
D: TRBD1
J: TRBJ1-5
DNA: TGCGCCAGCAGTACCGGGACAGCGCCCCATCAGCCCCAGCATTTT
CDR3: CASSTGTAPHQPQHF

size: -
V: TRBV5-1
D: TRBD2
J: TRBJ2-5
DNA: TGCGCCAGCAGCTGGACTAGCGGGGAAGGAGAGACCCAGTACTTC
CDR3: CASSWTSGEGETQYF

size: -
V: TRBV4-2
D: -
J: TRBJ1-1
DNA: TGTGCCAGCGGACCCCCAGGGCGTGAGGACACTGAAGCTTTCTTT
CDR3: CASGPPGREDTEAFF

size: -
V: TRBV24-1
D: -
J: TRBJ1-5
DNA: TGTGCCACCACAATGCGGTGTGAGGTAAGTGAGCAGCCCCAGCATTTT
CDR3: CATTMRCEVSEQPQHF

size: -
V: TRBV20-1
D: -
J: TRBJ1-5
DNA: TGCAGTGCTAGTTTCGTTAGGGGCCAGGGACAGCCCCAGCATTTT
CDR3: CSASFVRGQGQPQHF

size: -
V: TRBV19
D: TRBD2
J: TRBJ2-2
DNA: TGTGCCAGTAGCCCACACCGACCGTTTAGCGGGGGATTCACCGGGGAGCTGTTTTTT
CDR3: CASSPHRPFSGGFTGELFF

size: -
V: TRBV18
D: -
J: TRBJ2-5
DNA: TGTGCCAGCTCTCCGATCGTAAGGGACTCCAGAGAGACCCAGTACTTC
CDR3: CASSPIVRDSRETQYF

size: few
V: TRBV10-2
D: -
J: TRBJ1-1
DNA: TGCGCCAGCAGTGTGAGCGCGGTTACGACTGAAGCTTTCTTT
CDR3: CASSVSAVTTEAFF

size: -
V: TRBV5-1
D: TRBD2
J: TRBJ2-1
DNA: TGCGCCAGCAGCCCTACTTTTCGGACTAGCGGGAGCCAGGGTGAGCAGTTCTTC
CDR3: CASSPTFRTSGSQGEQFF

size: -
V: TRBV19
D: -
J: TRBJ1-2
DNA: TGTGCCAGTAGTCAGGGGAGCAAGGTCTATGGCTACACCTTC
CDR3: CASSQGSKVYGYTF

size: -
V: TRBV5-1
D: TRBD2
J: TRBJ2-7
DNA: TGCGCCAGCAGCTTGGTTCGCGGGGGGGAGACCTCCTACGAGCAGTACTTC
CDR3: CASSLVRGGETSYEQYF

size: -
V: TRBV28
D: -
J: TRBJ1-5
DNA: TGTGCCAGCCGGAAGTGGGGGATTCATCAGCCCCAGCATTTT
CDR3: CASRKWGIHQPQHF

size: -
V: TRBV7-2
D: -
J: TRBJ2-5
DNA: TGTGCCAGCAGCTTGTCACTAGCACAAGAGACCCAGTACTTC
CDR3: CASSLSLAQETQYF

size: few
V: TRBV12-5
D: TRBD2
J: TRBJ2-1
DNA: TGTGCTAGTGGGGGGACTAGCGGGGGCACTGAGCAGTTCTTC
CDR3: CASGGTSGGTEQFF

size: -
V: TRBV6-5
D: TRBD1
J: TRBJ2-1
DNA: TGTGCCAGCAGTTACGGGACAGGGTTTTATGAGCAGTTCTTC
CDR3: CASSYGTGFYEQFF

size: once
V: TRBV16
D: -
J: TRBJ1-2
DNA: TGTGCCAGCAGCAAGGGGAGGGGTTATGGCTACACCTTC
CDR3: CASSKGRGYGYTF

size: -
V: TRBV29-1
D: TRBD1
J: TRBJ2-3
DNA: TGCAGCGTTACCCGGGACAGTTCAGATACGCAGTATTTT
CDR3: CSVTRDSSDTQYF

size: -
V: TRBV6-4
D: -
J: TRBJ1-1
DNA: TGTGCCAGGGCGAACAGGGATAGGGCTGAAGCTTTCTTT
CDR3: CARANRDRAEAFF

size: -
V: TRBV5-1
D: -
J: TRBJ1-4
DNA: TGCGCCAGCAGCCTTACACCGGAAAGGGCTAATGAAAAACTGTTTTTT
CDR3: CASSLTPERANEKLFF

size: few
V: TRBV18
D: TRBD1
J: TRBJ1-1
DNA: TGTGCCAGCTCACCACAAAACGAGGGGGCTGGAGGGTCTGAAGCTTTCTTT
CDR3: CASSPQNEGAGGSEAFF

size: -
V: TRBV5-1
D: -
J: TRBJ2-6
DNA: TGCGCCAGCAGCTTGGATACCCACTCTGGGGCCAACGTCCTGACTTTC
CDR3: CASSLDTHSGANVLTF

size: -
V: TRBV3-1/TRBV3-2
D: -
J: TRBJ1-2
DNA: TGTGCCAGCAGCCAACAGGGAAATGGCTACACCTTC
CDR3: CASSQQGNGYTF

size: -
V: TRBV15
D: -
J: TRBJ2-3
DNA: TGTGCCACCAGCAGAGATAGAGGGGAAAGCACAGATACGCAGTATTTT
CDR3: CATSRDRGESTDTQYF

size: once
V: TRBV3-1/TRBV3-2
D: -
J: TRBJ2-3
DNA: TGTGCCAGCAGCCTCCATGGTAGTGGGGCAGATACGCAGTATTTT
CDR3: CASSLHGSGADTQYF

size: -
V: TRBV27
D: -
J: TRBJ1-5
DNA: TGTGCCAGCAGTTTTCAGGGTCAGCCCCAGCATTTT
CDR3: CASSFQGQPQHF

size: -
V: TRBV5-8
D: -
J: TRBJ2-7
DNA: TGTGCCAGCAGCTTCACCGGGGCCAACACGCAGTACTTC
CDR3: CASSFTGANTQYF

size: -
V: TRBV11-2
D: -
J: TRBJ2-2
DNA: TGTGCCAGCAGCTTAGCTAGGAACACCGGGGAGCTGTTTTTT
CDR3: CASSLARNTGELFF

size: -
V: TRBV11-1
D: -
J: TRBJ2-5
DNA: TGTGCCAGCAGCTTTATAGGCCACGCGGGGGAGACCCAGTACTTC
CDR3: CASSFIGHAGETQYF

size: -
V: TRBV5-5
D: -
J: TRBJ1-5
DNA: TGTGCCAGCAGCCCGCTGGCAGGGGCCGGGAATCAGCCCCAGCATTTT
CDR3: CASSPLAGAGNQPQHF

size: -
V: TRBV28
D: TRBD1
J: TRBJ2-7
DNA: TGTGCCAGCAGACAGGGGGTCTTGAGCGAGCAGTACTTC
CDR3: CASRQGVLSEQYF

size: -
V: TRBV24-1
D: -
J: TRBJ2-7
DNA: TGTGCCACCAGTGAGCGAGGACACCGCTCCTACGAGCAGTACTTC
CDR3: CATSERGHRSYEQYF

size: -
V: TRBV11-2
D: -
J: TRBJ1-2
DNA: TGTGCCAGCAGCTTTATCGTCGGGGGCTACACCTTC
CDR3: CASSFIVGGYTF

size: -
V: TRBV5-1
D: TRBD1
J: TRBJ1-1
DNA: TGCGCCAGCAGCGCGATACAGGGGGAGTTCTCTGAAGCTTTCTTT
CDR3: CASSAIQGEFSEAFF

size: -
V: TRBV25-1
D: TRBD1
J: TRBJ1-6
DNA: TGTGCCAGCACCAAAACAGGGGCCAATTCACCCCTCCACTTT
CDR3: CASTKTGANSPLHF

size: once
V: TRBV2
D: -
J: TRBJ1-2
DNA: TGTGCCAGCAGTGGAGGCTTCGGAGGGGTCGACCAGTCGAAATATGGCTACACCTTC
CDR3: CASSGGFGGVDQSKYGYTF

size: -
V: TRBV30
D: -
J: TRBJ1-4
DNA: TGTGCCTGGAACCGGGGACATATAAATGAAAAACTGTTTTTT
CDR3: CAWNRGHINEKLFF

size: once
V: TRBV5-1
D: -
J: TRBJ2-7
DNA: TGCGCCAGCAGCAGGCGGGAATCCTACGAGCAGTACTTC
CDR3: CASSRRESYEQYF